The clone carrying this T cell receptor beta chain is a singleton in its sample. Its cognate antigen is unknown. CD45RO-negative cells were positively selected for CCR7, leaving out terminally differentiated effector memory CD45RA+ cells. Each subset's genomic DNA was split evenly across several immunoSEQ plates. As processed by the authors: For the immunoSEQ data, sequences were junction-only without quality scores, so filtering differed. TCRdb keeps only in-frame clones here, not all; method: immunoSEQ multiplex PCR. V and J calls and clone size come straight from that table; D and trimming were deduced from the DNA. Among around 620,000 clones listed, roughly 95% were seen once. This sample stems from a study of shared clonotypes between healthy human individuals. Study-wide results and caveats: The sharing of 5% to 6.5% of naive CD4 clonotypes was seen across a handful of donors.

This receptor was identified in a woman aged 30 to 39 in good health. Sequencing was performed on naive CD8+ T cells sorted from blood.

CDR3 nucleotide sequence: TGCACCAGCAGCCAAGTGGCCCTGAACAGGGGGATGATCCACGAGCAGTACTTC. Residues: CTSSQVALNRGMIHEQYF. V gene TRBV1 combines with J gene TRBJ2-7; the DNA was not compared with TRBD1, the D call given in the table. TRBV1 counts as a pseudogene. CDR3 size: 18 residues.